This TCR beta chain was retrieved from a study of neurological immune-mediated disorders. The CDR3 runs to 14 residues. V was clipped by 5 bases and J by 9 bases, with 17 bases between them. Germline CDR1 is LGHDT and CDR2 is YNNKEL (reference sequence). This clonotype was found many times. Via MiXCR, TCRdb re-called the 5' RACE reads, giving one row per CDR3 protein. The sample lists about 80,000 distinct CDR3 sequences, 4.3% seen once, with around 5.8% in the top ten. Time point: longitudinal time-point 3. V and J are TRBV3-1 and TRBJ1-5; tentatively, D is TRBD1 (6 bases). This receptor was identified in an older woman with multiple sclerosis. Sequenced input: PBMCs. The CDR3 sequence is CASSASGVFGPQHF. DNA of the CDR3: TGTGCCAGCAGCGCCTCAGGGGTTTTTGGGCCCCAGCATTTT.